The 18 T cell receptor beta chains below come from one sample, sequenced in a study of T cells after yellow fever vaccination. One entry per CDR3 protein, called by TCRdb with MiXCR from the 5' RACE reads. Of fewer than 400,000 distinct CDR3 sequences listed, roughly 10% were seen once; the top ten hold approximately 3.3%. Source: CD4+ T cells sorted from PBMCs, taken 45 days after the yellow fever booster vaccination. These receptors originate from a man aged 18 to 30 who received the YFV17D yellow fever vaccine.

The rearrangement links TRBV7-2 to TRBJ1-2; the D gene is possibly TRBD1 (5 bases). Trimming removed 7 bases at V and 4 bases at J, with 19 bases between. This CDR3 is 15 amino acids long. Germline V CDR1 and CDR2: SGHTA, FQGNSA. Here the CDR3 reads CASTPFQGVSYGYTF. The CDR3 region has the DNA TGTGCCAGCACCCCCTTTCAGGGAGTGTCCTATGGCTACACCTTC.

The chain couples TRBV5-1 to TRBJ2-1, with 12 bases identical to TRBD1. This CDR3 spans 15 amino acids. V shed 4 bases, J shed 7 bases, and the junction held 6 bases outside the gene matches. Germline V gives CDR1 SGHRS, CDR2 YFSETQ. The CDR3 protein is CASSILGQGANEQFF. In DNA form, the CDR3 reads TGCGCCAGCAGCATTCTGGGACAGGGGGCAAATGAGCAGTTCTTC.

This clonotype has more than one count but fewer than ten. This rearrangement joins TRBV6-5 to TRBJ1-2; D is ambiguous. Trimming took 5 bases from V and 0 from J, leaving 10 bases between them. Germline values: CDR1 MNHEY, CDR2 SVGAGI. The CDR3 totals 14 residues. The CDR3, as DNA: TGTGCCAGCAGTCAATCACTAGCTAACTATGGCTACACCTTC. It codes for CASSQSLANYGYTF.

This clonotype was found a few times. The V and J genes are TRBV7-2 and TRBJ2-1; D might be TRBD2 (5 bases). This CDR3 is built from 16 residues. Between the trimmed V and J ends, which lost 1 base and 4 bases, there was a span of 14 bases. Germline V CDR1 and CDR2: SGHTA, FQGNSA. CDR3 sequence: CASSLGPARGYNEQFF. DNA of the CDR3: TGTGCCAGCAGCTTAGGACCGGCCCGGGGTTACAATGAGCAGTTCTTC.

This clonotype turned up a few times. CDR3 sequence reads: CASSQGVAENTEAFF. The CDR3 DNA reads TGTGCCAGCAGCCAAGGCGTTGCGGAGAACACTGAAGCTTTCTTT. This chain connects TRBV4-2 to TRBJ1-1, with no clear D. CDR3 size: 15 residues. Trimming shortened V by 1 base and J by 1 base, and 10 bases separated the two germline ends. CDR1 and CDR2 (germline): LGHNA, YNFKEQ.

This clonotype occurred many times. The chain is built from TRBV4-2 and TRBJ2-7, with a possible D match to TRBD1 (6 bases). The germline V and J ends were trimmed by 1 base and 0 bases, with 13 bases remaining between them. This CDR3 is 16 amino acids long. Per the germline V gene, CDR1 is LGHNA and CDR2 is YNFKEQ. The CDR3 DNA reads TGTGCCAGCAGCCAAGCGGCGAGGGGGAGCTCCTACGAGCAGTACTTC. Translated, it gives CASSQAARGSSYEQYF.

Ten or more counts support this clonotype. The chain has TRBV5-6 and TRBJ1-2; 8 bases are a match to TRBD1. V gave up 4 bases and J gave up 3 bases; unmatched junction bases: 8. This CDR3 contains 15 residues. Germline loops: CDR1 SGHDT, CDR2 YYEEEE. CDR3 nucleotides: TGTGCCAGCAGCACCGCCGGACAGGGCTACTATGGCTACACCTTC. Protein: CASSTAGQGYYGYTF.

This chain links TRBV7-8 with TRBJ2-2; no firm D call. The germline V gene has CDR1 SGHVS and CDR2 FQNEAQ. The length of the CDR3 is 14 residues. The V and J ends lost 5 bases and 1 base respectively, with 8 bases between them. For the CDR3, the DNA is TGTGCCAGCAGCGGTCGACTGAACACCGGGGAGCTGTTTTTT. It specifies CASSGRLNTGELFF.

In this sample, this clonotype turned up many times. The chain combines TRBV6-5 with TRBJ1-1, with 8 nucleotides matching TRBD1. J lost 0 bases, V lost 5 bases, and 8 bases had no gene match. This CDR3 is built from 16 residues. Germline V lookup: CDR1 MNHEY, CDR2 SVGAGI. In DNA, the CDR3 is TGTGCCAGCAGTGGTAGACAGGGGTCGTTGAACACTGAAGCTTTCTTT. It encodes CASSGRQGSLNTEAFF.

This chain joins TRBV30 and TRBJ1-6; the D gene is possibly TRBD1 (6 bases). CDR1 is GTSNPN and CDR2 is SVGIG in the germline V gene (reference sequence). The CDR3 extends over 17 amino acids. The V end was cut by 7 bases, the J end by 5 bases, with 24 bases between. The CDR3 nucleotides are TGTGCCTCCGTTGGATTAACAGGGTATAGGAATAATTCACCCCTCCACTTT. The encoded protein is CASVGLTGYRNNSPLHF. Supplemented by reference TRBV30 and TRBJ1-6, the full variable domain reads SQTIHQWPATLVQPVGSPLSLECTVEGTSNPNLYWYRQAAGRGLQLLFYSVGIGQISSEVPQNLSASRPQDRQFILSSKKLLLSDSGFYLCASVGLTGYRNNSPLHFGNGTRLTVT.

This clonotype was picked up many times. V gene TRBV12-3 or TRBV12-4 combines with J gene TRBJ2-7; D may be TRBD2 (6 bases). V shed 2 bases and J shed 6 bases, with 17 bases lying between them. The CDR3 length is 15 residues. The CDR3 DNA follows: TGTGCCAGCAGTTTAACGGGAGTTCTTGTCGCCGAGCAGTACTTC. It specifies CASSLTGVLVAEQYF.

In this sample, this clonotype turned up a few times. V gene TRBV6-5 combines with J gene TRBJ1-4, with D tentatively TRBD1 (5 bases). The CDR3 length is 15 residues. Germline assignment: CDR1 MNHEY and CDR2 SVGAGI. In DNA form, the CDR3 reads TGTGCTACAGCCGCTTGGGGGGGTATTAATGAAAAACTGTTTTTT. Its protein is CATAAWGGINEKLFF.

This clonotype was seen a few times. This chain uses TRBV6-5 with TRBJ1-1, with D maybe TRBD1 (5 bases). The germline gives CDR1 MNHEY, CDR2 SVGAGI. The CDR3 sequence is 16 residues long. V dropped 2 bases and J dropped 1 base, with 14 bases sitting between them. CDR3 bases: TGTGCCAGCAGTTACATCGGGTACAGGCCGAACACTGAAGCTTTCTTT. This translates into CASSYIGYRPNTEAFF.

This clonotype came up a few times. The CDR3 here is CASSLGRGAVEQFF. The CDR3 coding sequence is TGCGCCAGCAGCTTGGGACGGGGGGCGGTTGAGCAGTTCTTC. This rearrangement joins TRBV5-1 to TRBJ2-1, with a possible D match to TRBD2 (7 bases). The CDR3 extends over 14 amino acids. Trimming shortened V by 0 bases and J by 9 bases, and 13 bases separated the two germline ends. Germline V gene lookup returns CDR1 SGHRS and CDR2 YFSETQ.

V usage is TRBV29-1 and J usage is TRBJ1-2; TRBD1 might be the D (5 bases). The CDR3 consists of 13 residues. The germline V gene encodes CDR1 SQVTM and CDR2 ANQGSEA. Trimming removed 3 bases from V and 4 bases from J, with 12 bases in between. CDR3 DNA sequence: TGCAGCGTTGAGCAGGGCGTAGGCTATGGCTACACCTTC. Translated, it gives CSVEQGVGYGYTF.

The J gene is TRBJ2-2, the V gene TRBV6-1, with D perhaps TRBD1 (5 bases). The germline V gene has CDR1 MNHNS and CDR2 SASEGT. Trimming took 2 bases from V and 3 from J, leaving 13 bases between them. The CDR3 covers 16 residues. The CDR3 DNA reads TGTGCCAGCAGTGAAACCCTTCGACAGTACACCGGGGAGCTGTTTTTT. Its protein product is CASSETLRQYTGELFF.

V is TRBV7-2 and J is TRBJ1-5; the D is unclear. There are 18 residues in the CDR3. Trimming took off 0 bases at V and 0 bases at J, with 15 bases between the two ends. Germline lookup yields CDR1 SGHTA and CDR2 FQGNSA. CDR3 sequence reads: CASSLASYGRRSNQPQHF. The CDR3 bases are TGTGCCAGCAGCTTAGCTTCGTATGGGAGACGTAGCAATCAGCCCCAGCATTTT. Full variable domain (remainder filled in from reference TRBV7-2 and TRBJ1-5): GAGVSQSPSNKVTEKGKDVELRCDPISGHTALYWYRQSLGQGLEFLIYFQGNSAPDKSGLPSDRFSAERTGGSVSTLTIQRTQQEDSAVYLCASSLASYGRRSNQPQHFGDGTRLSIL.

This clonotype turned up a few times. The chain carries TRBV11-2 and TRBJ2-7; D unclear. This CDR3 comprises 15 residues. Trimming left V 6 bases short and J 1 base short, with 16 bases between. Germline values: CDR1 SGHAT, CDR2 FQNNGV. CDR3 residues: CASRGMTGRSYEQYV. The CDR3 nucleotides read TGTGCCAGCAGGGGGATGACGGGCCGTTCCTACGAGCAGTACGTC.